Ten or more counts support the clone carrying this T cell receptor (beta chain). Its antigen is undetermined. This sample was included in a study of T cell repertoires in cytomegalovirus infection. Study-wide background: A matching HLA type, together with CMV infection, was signaled by public TCR beta signatures.

Looked up from germline, CDR1 is SGHRS and CDR2 is YFSETQ. This CDR3 has 15 residues. Trimming removed 0 bases from V and 2 bases from J; junction bases left unmatched: 5. Whole-study results and caveats: The cumulative frequency of public TCR beta families distinguished individuals who carried CMV together with the relevant HLA.

Each CDR3 protein gets one entry after TCRdb re-called the reads with MiXCR. The sample includes fewer than 1,000,000 distinct CDR3 sequences, approximately 31% seen only once; the top ten take about 14%. The chain is built from TRBV5-1 and TRBJ2-7; 7 bases fit TRBD2. The source was cultured CD8+ T cells from PBMCs, collected from culture after CMV antigen stimulation. The TCR was taken from a human donor in good health (CMV status not recorded). Some clones in this sample may be carry-over from other donors' samples. The CDR3 nucleotides are TGCGCCAGCAGCTTGGCGGGGGGATACCCCTACGAGCAGTACTTC. Translated, it gives CASSLAGGYPYEQYF.